This T cell receptor beta chain was captured by sequencing in a study of T-cell reconstitution after alpha-beta-depleted transplantation in children. Findings and caveats of the study: Recipient T cells and thymic progenitors that survived gave rise to the high TCRbeta diversity observed at day 60 in some patients. At the one-year point after transplant, T-cell counts and TCRbeta diversity were found to come mostly from T cells that had been newly produced. Several hundred expanded graft clones reportedly gave rise to the alpha-beta T cells present about two months after transplant.

Library preparation (for TCRbeta) was performed with unique molecular identifiers. A single record per CDR3 protein comes from TCRdb applying MiXCR to the PCR reads. The top ten clones hold 6% to 7% of a sample with 85,000 to 120,000 distinct CDR3 sequences, around 5.9% of them seen once. The V gene lost 3 bases and the J gene lost 4 bases, with 14 bases spanning the gap. The CDR3 runs 15 residues. Germline V gene lookup returns CDR1 MDHEN and CDR2 SYDVKM. This clonotype was seen ten or more times. No antigen is known for it. The receptor was derived from a female patient younger than 10 who had a stem cell transplant for Fanconi anemia, so the T cells may come from the graft donor. Sample: PBMCs, mostly from graft donor cells, taken 60 days after TCRalphabeta/CD19-depleted stem cell transplant. The V call is TRBV28, the J call TRBJ2-3; no clear D. The CDR3 reads CASSFESPRADTQYF. The CDR3 DNA is TGTGCCAGCAGTTTCGAATCCCCACGGGCAGATACGCAGTATTTT.